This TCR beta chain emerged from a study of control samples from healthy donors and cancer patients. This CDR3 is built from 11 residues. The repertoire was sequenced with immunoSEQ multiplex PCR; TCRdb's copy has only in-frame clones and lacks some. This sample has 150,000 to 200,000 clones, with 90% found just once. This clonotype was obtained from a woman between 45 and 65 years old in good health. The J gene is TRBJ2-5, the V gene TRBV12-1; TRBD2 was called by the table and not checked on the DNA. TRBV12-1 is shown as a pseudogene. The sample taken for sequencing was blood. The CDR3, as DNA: TGTGCCAGCACCCACCGGGGGACCCAGTACTTC. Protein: CASTHRGTQYF.